This T cell receptor (beta chain) was captured in a study of shared clonotypes between healthy human individuals. For the study at large: Plates per donor: three CD4 naive, three CD4 memory, two CD8 naive, one CD8 memory.

Germline assignment: CDR1 MGHRA and CDR2 YSYEKL. The CDR3 extends over 15 amino acids. With V trimmed by 7 bases and J by 0 bases, 3 bases remained unmatched. Some clones are missing from TCRdb's copy, which holds only in-frame ones; the method was immunoSEQ multiplex PCR. The sample lists 2 million or so clones; about 95% were seen once. The chain carries TRBV4-1 and TRBJ2-6; TRBD2 matches at 7 bases. The receptor comes from a man aged 18 to 30 in good health. Specimen: naive CD4+ T cells sorted from blood. Subset given: CD45RA+ positively selected. The CDR3 loop is CASTLAVSGANVLTF. DNA for the CDR3: TGCGCCAGCACGCTAGCGGTCTCTGGGGCCAACGTCCTGACTTTC.